This T cell receptor (beta chain) emerged from a study of cytomegalovirus exposure and HLA in healthy donors. Primers: 60 Vbeta forward and 13 Jbeta reverse. The repertoire was sequenced with immunoSEQ multiplex PCR; TCRdb's copy has only in-frame clones and lacks some. The sample includes roughly 190,000 clones, roughly 80% seen only once; the top ten take around 2.2%. As regards this clone: No antigen is known for it.

General study points: CMV serostatus was the sole immune exposure data available. Follow-up analysis later connected one missense variant in DCLRE1C with trimming of TCR beta V- and J-genes. TRBV6-2, TRBV6-3 and other indistinguishable V segments were excluded.

Nominal health characterized the donors when sampled, though unrecorded immune exposures were likely. Germline V gene lookup returns CDR1 GTSNPN and CDR2 SVGIG (reference sequence). Unmatched junction bases numbered 4, after V lost 5 bases and J lost 5 bases. This CDR3 has 12 amino acids. The V gene is TRBV30, the J gene TRBJ1-1; TRBD1 matches at 8 bases. Sequenced input: PBMCs. This receptor was taken from a woman in her 30s in good health and CMV-seropositive. The CDR3 reads CAWGQGLTEAFF. Written as DNA, the CDR3 is TGTGCCTGGGGACAGGGTCTAACTGAAGCTTTCTTT.